The entry below gives a single TCR beta chain sequence along with its context. Antigen unknown. This record comes from a study of T cell responses to AZD1222 COVID-19 vaccine. About the study: Second doses that came at about 4 or about 12 weeks were put together.

Germline lookup yields CDR1 SEHNR and CDR2 FQNEAQ (reference sequence). Trimming took 5 bases from V and 8 from J, leaving 19 bases between them. This CDR3 contains 15 residues. Study-level results: Clonal diversity was possibly underestimated, and the donors were mostly white British, with more females. Spike-wide coverage was observed for vaccine-associated CD4 TCRs, with dominant responses at 160-218 and 743-854.

Data came from immunoSEQ multiplex PCR; TCRdb stores just in-frame clones and leaves some out. The profile shows about 120,000 clones, about 90% of them singletons. The sample was peripheral blood, taken on day 0 of AZD1222 vaccination. The J gene is TRBJ2-1, the V gene TRBV7-9; D possibly corresponds to TRBD2 (5 bases). This sequence was found in an adult in good health. CDR3 nucleotides: TGTGCCAGCAGCCGGACTGGGGTAAAGATGGATGAGCAGTTCTTC. The encoded protein is CASSRTGVKMDEQFF.